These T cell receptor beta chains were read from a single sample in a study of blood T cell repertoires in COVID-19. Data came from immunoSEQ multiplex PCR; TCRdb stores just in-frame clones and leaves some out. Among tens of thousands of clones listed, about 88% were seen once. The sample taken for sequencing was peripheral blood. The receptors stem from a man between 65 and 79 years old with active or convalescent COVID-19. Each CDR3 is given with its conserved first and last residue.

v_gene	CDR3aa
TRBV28	CASSLQGGEQYF
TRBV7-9	CASSFGGTNEKLFF
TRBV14	CASRKRGHDEQYF
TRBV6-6	CASSGQDTEAFF
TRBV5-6	CASSLLLSTQYF
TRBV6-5	CASSYDRYSNQPQHF
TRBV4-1	CASSRGFTSYNSPLHF
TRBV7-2	CASSIAPGTAGTGELFF
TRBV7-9	CASSFQGKEVYIQYF
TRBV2	CASSEQINSPLHF
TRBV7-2	CASSTLAGFGYTF
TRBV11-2	CASTGPGRIANYGYTF
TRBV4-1	CASSQSLGQGRTNEKLFF
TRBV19	CATTDFYGYTF
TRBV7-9	CASSPQLSDETQYF
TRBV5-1	CASSSSGDNYGYTF
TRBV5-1	CASSLDGMEAVAFF
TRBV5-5	CASSLQGAGELFF
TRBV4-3	CASSQGVRGDQPQHF
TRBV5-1	CASSLVPSGGVETQYF
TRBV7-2	CASSFRANYGYTF
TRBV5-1	CASSTSLPGPLGSEKLFF